Only a few counts were recorded for the clone carrying this T cell receptor (beta chain). The germline V gene has CDR1 SEHNR and CDR2 FQNEAQ (reference sequence). This CDR3 is built from 13 residues. V shed 2 bases and J shed 8 bases, with 10 bases lying between them. The data belong to a study of blood T cell repertoires in COVID-19. In the study overall: Sites across the United States, Italy and Spain contributed samples from acute and convalescent COVID-19. The cDNA or gDNA used as material had been derived from T cells, B-cell-depleted T cells, or PBMCs.

How the authors handled the data: Reference gene primer amplification gave estimated nucleated cell counts. The protocol was immunoSEQ multiplex PCR, while the TCRdb copy is restricted to in-frame clones and leaves out a portion. From that table come the V and J calls and clone size; the DNA was used to work out D and trimming. The top ten clones hold under 2.5% of a sample with around 140,000 clones, 60% to 80% of them seen once. The TCR comes from a woman in her seventies with acute or convalescent COVID-19. The specimen was peripheral blood. The chain couples TRBV7-9 to TRBJ1-5; unclear D gene. The CDR3 reads CASSLMAGEPQHF. Here the CDR3 DNA reads TGTGCCAGCAGCTTAATGGCGGGTGAGCCCCAGCATTTT.